The clone carrying this T cell receptor (beta chain) was found a few times. No antigen is known for it. CDR3 length: 14 residues. After removal of 0 bases from V and 7 bases from J, the junction contained 3 bases not matched to a gene. Germline assignment: CDR1 LGHNA and CDR2 YSLEER. The data are from a study of blood T cells in healthy people across ages. Study-level points and caveats: Reliance upon unsorted PBMCs precluded definitive naive versus antigen-experienced comparison. There were more naive CD4+ cells and higher diversity in long-lived donors than in aged donors. Diversity of TCR beta per million T cells declined in a roughly linear way with age.

Then a second PCR, running roughly 6 to 11 cycles, was carried out with a sample-barcoded 5' primer and a J-beta primer mix. MiXCR, applied by TCRdb to the 5' RACE reads, yields one record per CDR3 protein. Here the sample spans approximately 800,000 distinct CDR3 sequences, 20% to 25% being singletons. These data were also reused for a study on T cells of mothers and their children. That work contributes: The cDNA synthesis received all extracted RNA, at roughly 1.6 ug per 15 ul.

The rearrangement uses TRBV4-3 and TRBJ2-4; TRBD1 agrees at 7 bases. Sequenced material: blood. This TCR was sampled from a boy younger than 18 in good health. Here the CDR3 reads CASSQDSQGNIQYF. The CDR3 DNA reads as TGCGCCAGCAGCCAAGATTCACAGGGGAACATTCAGTACTTC.